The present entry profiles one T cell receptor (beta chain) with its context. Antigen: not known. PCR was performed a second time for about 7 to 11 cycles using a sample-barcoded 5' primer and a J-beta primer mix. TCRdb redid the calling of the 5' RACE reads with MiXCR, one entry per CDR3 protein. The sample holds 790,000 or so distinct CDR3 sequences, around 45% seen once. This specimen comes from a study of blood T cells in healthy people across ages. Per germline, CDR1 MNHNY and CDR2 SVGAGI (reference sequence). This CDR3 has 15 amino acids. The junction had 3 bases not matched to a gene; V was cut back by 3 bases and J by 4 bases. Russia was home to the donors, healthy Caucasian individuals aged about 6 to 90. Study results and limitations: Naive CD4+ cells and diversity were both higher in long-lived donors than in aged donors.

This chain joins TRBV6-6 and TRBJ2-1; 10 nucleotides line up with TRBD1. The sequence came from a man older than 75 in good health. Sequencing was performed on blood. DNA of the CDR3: TGTGCCAGCAGTTATTCGGACAGGGGGTACAATGAGCAGTTCTTC. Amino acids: CASSYSDRGYNEQFF.